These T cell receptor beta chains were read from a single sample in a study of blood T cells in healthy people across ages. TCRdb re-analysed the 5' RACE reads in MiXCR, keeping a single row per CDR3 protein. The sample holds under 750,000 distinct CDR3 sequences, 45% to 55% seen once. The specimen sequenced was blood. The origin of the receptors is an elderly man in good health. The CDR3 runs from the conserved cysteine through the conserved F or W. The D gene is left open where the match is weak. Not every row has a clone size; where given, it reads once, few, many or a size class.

CDR3nt: TGTGCCAGCAGTTTTCGACAAAGCTCCTACGAGCAGTACTTC
CDR3aa: CASSFRQSSYEQYF
v_gene: TRBV12-3/TRBV12-4
abundance: -
j_gene: TRBJ2-7
d_gene: -

CDR3nt: TGTGCCAGCAGCCAACATAGTACGCAGTATTTT
CDR3aa: CASSQHSTQYF
v_gene: TRBV14
abundance: -
j_gene: TRBJ2-3
d_gene: -

CDR3nt: TGTGCCATCAGTGGGCAGGGCCTTCACGGGCGCACTGAAGCTTTCTTT
CDR3aa: CAISGQGLHGRTEAFF
v_gene: TRBV10-3
abundance: -
j_gene: TRBJ1-1
d_gene: -

CDR3nt: TGTGCCAGCAGTTTATTGGGGGACGTCCCTTCCGAGCAGTTCTTC
CDR3aa: CASSLLGDVPSEQFF
v_gene: TRBV27
abundance: many
j_gene: TRBJ2-1
d_gene: -

CDR3nt: TGCAGTGCTAGATTCCCAGGGGCGAACACTGAAGCTTTCTTT
CDR3aa: CSARFPGANTEAFF
v_gene: TRBV20-1
abundance: -
j_gene: TRBJ1-1
d_gene: -

CDR3nt: TGTGCCACCAGCAGAGATCTGGGCGCTGGCGGGACTGTAGAAGATACGCAGTATTTT
CDR3aa: CATSRDLGAGGTVEDTQYF
v_gene: TRBV15
abundance: -
j_gene: TRBJ2-3
d_gene: -

CDR3nt: TGTGCCAGCAGCGCCCGACAGGGGGCGCGGGTACTGTACAATGAGCAGTTCTTC
CDR3aa: CASSARQGARVLYNEQFF
v_gene: TRBV7-9
abundance: -
j_gene: TRBJ2-1
d_gene: TRBD1

CDR3nt: TGCGCCAGCAGCCAAAGGACTAGCGGGAGCGCAACTAGCACAGATACGCAGTATTTT
CDR3aa: CASSQRTSGSATSTDTQYF
v_gene: TRBV4-1
abundance: -
j_gene: TRBJ2-3
d_gene: TRBD2

CDR3nt: TGTGCCAGCAGCTTATCGGTTCTAGATACGCAGTATTTT
CDR3aa: CASSLSVLDTQYF
v_gene: TRBV7-3
abundance: few
j_gene: TRBJ2-3
d_gene: -

CDR3nt: TGTGCCAGCACCGGGACTAGCGGGGTGGGCACAGATACGCAGTATTTT
CDR3aa: CASTGTSGVGTDTQYF
v_gene: TRBV12-3/TRBV12-4
abundance: -
j_gene: TRBJ2-3
d_gene: TRBD2

CDR3nt: TGTGCCAGCAGAGAACAGCGGGAGGCCCATAATGAGCAGTTCTTC
CDR3aa: CASREQREAHNEQFF
v_gene: TRBV2
abundance: -
j_gene: TRBJ2-1
d_gene: TRBD2

CDR3nt: TGTGCCAGCAGCTTAGCTCTAGCGGGAGCTCTGGGCAATGAGCAGTACTTC
CDR3aa: CASSLALAGALGNEQYF
v_gene: TRBV7-2
abundance: -
j_gene: TRBJ2-7
d_gene: TRBD2

CDR3nt: TGTGCCAGCCAAAACACAGATACGCAGTATTTT
CDR3aa: CASQNTDTQYF
v_gene: TRBV12-3/TRBV12-4
abundance: -
j_gene: TRBJ2-3
d_gene: -

CDR3nt: TGTGCCAGCAGCGACAGGGTAGGAGGTCAGCCCCAGCATTTT
CDR3aa: CASSDRVGGQPQHF
v_gene: TRBV7-2
abundance: -
j_gene: TRBJ1-5
d_gene: TRBD1

CDR3nt: TGTGCCAGCAGCGACTATGGCAGGAAGACTCGTGGCTACACCTTC
CDR3aa: CASSDYGRKTRGYTF
v_gene: TRBV5-6
abundance: -
j_gene: TRBJ1-2
d_gene: -

CDR3nt: TGCGCCAGCAGCCAAGATGGTCCAGGGGGCGCCTATGGCTACACCTTC
CDR3aa: CASSQDGPGGAYGYTF
v_gene: TRBV4-3
abundance: -
j_gene: TRBJ1-2
d_gene: TRBD1

CDR3nt: TGTGCCAGCAGAGCCGACAGGGGGCTGACTGAAGCTTTCTTT
CDR3aa: CASRADRGLTEAFF
v_gene: TRBV7-2
abundance: -
j_gene: TRBJ1-1
d_gene: TRBD1

CDR3nt: TGTGTCATCACTAGCGGGTCGGAGGTAGGAGAGCAGTACTTC
CDR3aa: CVITSGSEVGEQYF
v_gene: TRBV10-3
abundance: -
j_gene: TRBJ2-4
d_gene: TRBD2

CDR3nt: TGTGCCAGCAGTGATTCGGGACTAGGGGAGTTCTTC
CDR3aa: CASSDSGLGEFF
v_gene: TRBV6-1
abundance: -
j_gene: TRBJ2-1
d_gene: TRBD2

CDR3nt: TGCAGTGCCCCGACTAGATCCTGCAATGAGCAGTTCTTC
CDR3aa: CSAPTRSCNEQFF
v_gene: TRBV20-1
abundance: -
j_gene: TRBJ2-1
d_gene: -

CDR3nt: TGTGCCAGCAGTTTAAAGACTAGCGGGAGCCTCGAGCAGTACTTC
CDR3aa: CASSLKTSGSLEQYF
v_gene: TRBV6-6
abundance: many
j_gene: TRBJ2-7
d_gene: TRBD2

CDR3nt: TGTGCCAGCAGCCAAGAGGCCGTCCAAGAGACCCAGTACTTC
CDR3aa: CASSQEAVQETQYF
v_gene: TRBV3-1
abundance: few
j_gene: TRBJ2-5
d_gene: -

CDR3nt: TGTGCCAGCAGTGCGGGACTAGTCTACAATGAGCAGTTCTTC
CDR3aa: CASSAGLVYNEQFF
v_gene: TRBV6-2/TRBV6-3
abundance: -
j_gene: TRBJ2-1
d_gene: TRBD2

CDR3nt: TGTGCCAGCAGCTTAACCACAGGGCCGGGCAATGAGCAGTTCTTC
CDR3aa: CASSLTTGPGNEQFF
v_gene: TRBV7-8
abundance: -
j_gene: TRBJ2-1
d_gene: -

CDR3nt: TGTGCCAGCAGCTCAAGGTCCCCCCCTGTGTACAGCCCACTAGAGTCCAATGAGCAGTACTTC
CDR3aa: CASSSRSPPVYSPLESNEQYF
v_gene: TRBV11-1
abundance: -
j_gene: TRBJ2-5
d_gene: -

CDR3nt: TGTGCCAGCTCACCCCTGGACAGGGATACGCAGTATTTT
CDR3aa: CASSPLDRDTQYF
v_gene: TRBV18
abundance: once
j_gene: TRBJ2-3
d_gene: TRBD1

CDR3nt: TGTGCCAGCTACGGGGGCTCCTACAATGAGCAGTACTTC
CDR3aa: CASYGGSYNEQYF
v_gene: TRBV6-5
abundance: few
j_gene: TRBJ2-7
d_gene: -

CDR3nt: TGTGCCAGCAGCTTTTCCAAACCCGGACAGGGCGTTGACTATGGCTACACCTTC
CDR3aa: CASSFSKPGQGVDYGYTF
v_gene: TRBV7-9
abundance: many
j_gene: TRBJ1-2
d_gene: TRBD1

CDR3nt: TGTGCCAGCAGCGTTGGGACAGCCTATAATTCACCCCTCCACTTT
CDR3aa: CASSVGTAYNSPLHF
v_gene: TRBV9
abundance: once
j_gene: TRBJ1-6
d_gene: TRBD1

CDR3nt: TGTGCCAGCAGTGAAGAACTAGCGGGCCGGAATGAGCAGTTCTTC
CDR3aa: CASSEELAGRNEQFF
v_gene: TRBV2
abundance: few
j_gene: TRBJ2-1
d_gene: TRBD2

CDR3nt: TGTGCCAGCAGCCAAGATGGACAGGGGGGAAGGACTCCTACAGATACGCAGTATTTT
CDR3aa: CASSQDGQGGRTPTDTQYF
v_gene: TRBV14
abundance: -
j_gene: TRBJ2-3
d_gene: TRBD1

CDR3nt: TGTGCCAGCTCACCACCGCAAACTAATGAAAAACTGTTTTTT
CDR3aa: CASSPPQTNEKLFF
v_gene: TRBV18
abundance: -
j_gene: TRBJ1-4
d_gene: -

CDR3nt: TGCAGTGCTGGGGACAGAATCACAGATACGCAGTATTTT
CDR3aa: CSAGDRITDTQYF
v_gene: TRBV20-1
abundance: -
j_gene: TRBJ2-3
d_gene: TRBD1

CDR3nt: TGTGCCAGCAGCTTAGCCGGGACTAGCGTGGCAGATACGCAGTATTTT
CDR3aa: CASSLAGTSVADTQYF
v_gene: TRBV3-1
abundance: -
j_gene: TRBJ2-3
d_gene: TRBD2

CDR3nt: TGTGCCAGCAGTAAGGGGGTAAGCTCCTACGAGCAGTACTTC
CDR3aa: CASSKGVSSYEQYF
v_gene: TRBV9
abundance: -
j_gene: TRBJ2-7
d_gene: -

CDR3nt: TGCGCCAGCAGCTTGGGACAGGGGCTCTCTGAGACCCAGTACTTC
CDR3aa: CASSLGQGLSETQYF
v_gene: TRBV5-1
abundance: many
j_gene: TRBJ2-5
d_gene: TRBD1

CDR3nt: TGTGCCAGCAGCTTAGTAGCGGACCCACCAGATACGCAGTATTTT
CDR3aa: CASSLVADPPDTQYF
v_gene: TRBV9
abundance: -
j_gene: TRBJ2-3
d_gene: -

CDR3nt: TGTGCCAGCAGCTTGGGACATAACAGGGCACCCTACGAGCAGTACTTC
CDR3aa: CASSLGHNRAPYEQYF
v_gene: TRBV7-9
abundance: -
j_gene: TRBJ2-7
d_gene: -

CDR3nt: TGTGCCAGCAGGGGTCGGACAGCTATCTACAATGAGCAGTTCTTC
CDR3aa: CASRGRTAIYNEQFF
v_gene: TRBV27
abundance: few
j_gene: TRBJ2-1
d_gene: -

CDR3nt: TGTGCCAGCAGTGACTACAGGCTAGCCTACACCGGGGAGCTGTTTTTT
CDR3aa: CASSDYRLAYTGELFF
v_gene: TRBV2
abundance: -
j_gene: TRBJ2-2
d_gene: -

CDR3nt: TGTGCCAGCAGCTACGGTAGCGGGAGGAACACTGAAGCTTTCTTT
CDR3aa: CASSYGSGRNTEAFF
v_gene: TRBV7-2
abundance: few
j_gene: TRBJ1-1
d_gene: -

CDR3nt: TGCGCCAGCGGGGTGGGACACCAAATGGAGAATGAGCAGTTCTTC
CDR3aa: CASGVGHQMENEQFF
v_gene: TRBV5-1
abundance: -
j_gene: TRBJ2-1
d_gene: -

CDR3nt: TGTGCCAGCAGCCAAGTCGGAGGGACTAATCTTCAGGGGGATACGCAGTATTTT
CDR3aa: CASSQVGGTNLQGDTQYF
v_gene: TRBV14
abundance: -
j_gene: TRBJ2-3
d_gene: -

CDR3nt: TGTGCCAGCAGTGTTAGTGCAACTAATGAAAAACTGTTTTTT
CDR3aa: CASSVSATNEKLFF
v_gene: TRBV2
abundance: -
j_gene: TRBJ1-4
d_gene: -

CDR3nt: TGTGCCAGCCGTTCGACAGGTTTAGGAGGAAACACCATATATTTT
CDR3aa: CASRSTGLGGNTIYF
v_gene: TRBV6-6
abundance: few
j_gene: TRBJ1-3
d_gene: -

CDR3nt: TGCAGTGCTAGAGAGAGCGGGAGAGGGGCAGATACGCAGTATTTT
CDR3aa: CSARESGRGADTQYF
v_gene: TRBV20-1
abundance: few
j_gene: TRBJ2-3
d_gene: TRBD2

CDR3nt: TGCGCCAGCAGCCAAGATTGGAGGAACAACAATGAGCAGTTCTTC
CDR3aa: CASSQDWRNNNEQFF
v_gene: TRBV4-3
abundance: many
j_gene: TRBJ2-1
d_gene: -

CDR3nt: TGTGCCAGCAGCCCGGATGTGGTTACCTACGAGCAGTACTTC
CDR3aa: CASSPDVVTYEQYF
v_gene: TRBV3-1
abundance: -
j_gene: TRBJ2-7
d_gene: -

CDR3nt: TGCAGCGTTAAACAGGGACTAAAAACCTCCGAGCAGTACTTC
CDR3aa: CSVKQGLKTSEQYF
v_gene: TRBV29-1
abundance: -
j_gene: TRBJ2-7
d_gene: -

CDR3nt: TGTGCCAGCAGCCGAGTAGCGGGAGGGCCGGCAGATACGCAGTATTTT
CDR3aa: CASSRVAGGPADTQYF
v_gene: TRBV6-2/TRBV6-3
abundance: -
j_gene: TRBJ2-3
d_gene: TRBD2

CDR3nt: TGTGCCAGCAGCGAGGACCACACAGATACGCAGTATTTT
CDR3aa: CASSEDHTDTQYF
v_gene: TRBV7-2
abundance: -
j_gene: TRBJ2-3
d_gene: -

CDR3nt: TGTGCCAGCACGGCTCGAGATACGCAGTATTTT
CDR3aa: CASTARDTQYF
v_gene: TRBV2
abundance: -
j_gene: TRBJ2-3
d_gene: -

CDR3nt: TGTGCCACCAGCAGAGAAGGGGGGCAAGTCTACGAGCAGTACTTC
CDR3aa: CATSREGGQVYEQYF
v_gene: TRBV15
abundance: -
j_gene: TRBJ2-7
d_gene: -

CDR3nt: TGTGCCAGCAGCCTGACAGGGGTGGCCGGGGAGCTGTTTTTT
CDR3aa: CASSLTGVAGELFF
v_gene: TRBV7-2
abundance: -
j_gene: TRBJ2-2
d_gene: TRBD1